These 32 T cell receptor beta chains share one sample of origin, sequenced in a study of shared clonotypes between healthy human individuals. The assay was immunoSEQ multiplex PCR, and TCRdb's table has in-frame clones only and misses some. The sample has about 480,000 clones; around 79% are singletons. Specimen: PBMCs. Every receptor here comes from a middle-aged woman in good health. Some clones in this sample may be carry-over from other donors' samples.

This chain links TRBV4-1 with TRBJ2-1; D is possibly TRBD1 (6 bases). V gave up 0 bases and J gave up 13 bases, with 16 bases separating them. The CDR3 has 14 residues. Germline CDR1 reads MGHRA; CDR2 reads YSYEKL. The CDR3 nucleotides are TGCGCCAGCAGCCAAGATCTGGGACAACTGGGACAGTTCTTC. Translating gives CASSQDLGQLGQFF.

The rearrangement joins TRBV5-4 to TRBJ2-7; 8 bases are a match to TRBD1. CDR3 length: 15 residues. The V gene end was trimmed by 4 bases and the J gene end by 4 bases; junction bases not matched to a gene: 10. Germline CDR1 reads SGHNT; CDR2 reads YYREEE (reference sequence). The CDR3 spells CASSPGTGKIYEQYF. CDR3 coding DNA: TGTGCCAGCAGCCCCGGGACAGGCAAGATATACGAGCAGTACTTC.

The chain links TRBV9 to TRBJ2-2, with 8 bases lining up with TRBD2. The CDR3 loop spans 16 amino acids. Trimming removed 5 bases from V and 3 bases from J; junction bases left unmatched: 9. Germline V gene data show CDR1 as SGDLS and CDR2 as YYNGEE. The DNA for the CDR3 is TGTGCCAGCAGGGGAGCGGGAGTATTGGACACCGGGGAGCTGTTTTTT. Its protein product is CASRGAGVLDTGELFF.

The chain links TRBV18 to TRBJ2-3; D is unresolved. Trimming shortened V by 2 bases and J by 3 bases, and 12 bases separated the two germline ends. Germline lookup yields CDR1 KGHSH and CDR2 LQKENI. This CDR3 is built from 15 residues. The CDR3 is CASSPSSNPTDTQYF. CDR3 DNA sequence: TGTGCCAGCTCACCATCCTCTAATCCGACAGATACGCAGTATTTT.

This chain joins TRBV11-2 and TRBJ2-7; 7 bases fit TRBD2. After removal of 0 bases from V and 0 bases from J, the junction contained 2 bases not matched to a gene. CDR1 is SGHAT, CDR2 FQNNGV, per germline. The CDR3 loop spans 15 amino acids. The CDR3 coding sequence is TGTGCCAGCAGCTTAGAGGGCGGGAGCTCCTACGAGCAGTACTTC. This sequence encodes CASSLEGGSSYEQYF. Drawing the rest from reference TRBV11-2 and TRBJ2-7, the complete variable domain is EAGVAQSPRYKIIEKRQSVAFWCNPISGHATLYWYQQILGQGPKLLIQFQNNGVVDDSQLPKDRFSAERLKGVDSTLKIQPAKLEDSAVYLCASSLEGGSSYEQYFGPGTRLTVT.

The gene calls are TRBV14 and TRBJ1-4, with D hard to call. This CDR3 has 15 amino acids. Between the trimmed V and J ends, which lost 4 bases and 4 bases, there was a span of 13 bases. Looked up from germline, CDR1 is SGHDN and CDR2 is FVKESK. CDR3 sequence: CASSRASTFNEKLFF. CDR3 in DNA: TGTGCCAGCAGCCGAGCTAGCACCTTTAATGAAAAACTGTTTTTT.

The chain is built from TRBV6-6 and TRBJ1-3; D is perhaps TRBD1 (5 bases). This CDR3 is 14 amino acids long. In germline, CDR1 is MNHNY, CDR2 SVGAGI (reference sequence). V shed 6 bases and J shed 3 bases, with 12 bases lying between them. CDR3 bases: TGTGCCAGCAGGGAAACAGGAGGTGGAAACACCATATATTTT. Its protein product is CASRETGGGNTIYF.

The rearrangement links TRBV19 to TRBJ1-5; TRBD1 aligns across 8 bases. There are 17 residues in the CDR3. With 7 bases clipped from V and 2 bases from J, the junction kept 13 bases outside the gene matches. The germline V gene encodes CDR1 LNHDA and CDR2 SQIVND (reference sequence). The DNA of the CDR3 is TGTGCCAGTAATAACAGGGGGTCGAGGATGGGCAATCAGCCCCAGCATTTT. It is translated as CASNNRGSRMGNQPQHF.

The chain joins TRBV5-1 to TRBJ2-7; 9 bases fit TRBD1. J lost 2 bases, V lost 4 bases, and 4 bases had no gene match. The length of the CDR3 is 14 residues. Germline lookup yields CDR1 SGHRS and CDR2 YFSETQ. The CDR3 sequence: CASSRTGGPYEQYF. In DNA form, the CDR3 reads TGCGCCAGCAGCCGAACAGGGGGCCCCTACGAGCAGTACTTC. Full variable domain (remainder filled in from reference TRBV5-1 and TRBJ2-7): KAGVTQTPRYLIKTRGQQVTLSCSPISGHRSVSWYQQTPGQGLQFLFEYFSETQRNKGNFPGRFSGRQFSNSRSEMNVSTLELGDSALYLCASSRTGGPYEQYFGPGTRLTVT.

V gene TRBV7-9 combines with J gene TRBJ2-5, with D maybe TRBD2 (5 bases). With 8 bases removed from V and 5 bases from J, the gap between germline ends came to 21 bases. CDR1 and CDR2 from the germline V gene are SEHNR and FQNEAQ (reference sequence). The CDR3 loop spans 15 amino acids. The CDR3 nucleotides read TGTGCCAGCGCCGCCTCCCGCCTAGCTAAGGAGACCCAGTACTTC. Protein: CASAASRLAKETQYF.

This clone was counted a single time. V and J are TRBV14 and TRBJ1-3; D might be TRBD1 (6 bases). The V end was cut by 2 bases, the J end by 0 bases, with 17 bases between. From germline, CDR1 is SGHDN and CDR2 FVKESK. This CDR3 contains 18 residues. In DNA form, the CDR3 reads TGTGCCAGCAGCCAAAGGGGGGGCACTACCTTCTCTGGAAACACCATATATTTT. Protein sequence: CASSQRGGTTFSGNTIYF.

This sequence joins TRBV4-1 and TRBJ2-2; 11 bases fit TRBD2. The ends lost 2 bases at V and 8 bases at J; junction bases unmatched: 4. Germline V gives CDR1 MGHRA, CDR2 YSYEKL. This CDR3 has 15 residues. The CDR3 sequence: CASSQRGTSGGELFF. CDR3 sequence (DNA): TGCGCCAGCAGCCAAAGGGGGACTAGCGGTGGGGAGCTGTTTTTT.

The chain links TRBV28 to TRBJ2-1; 8 positions match TRBD1. This CDR3 region has 14 residues. The junction had 9 bases not matched to a gene; V was cut back by 10 bases and J by 4 bases. CDR1 is MDHEN, CDR2 SYDVKM, per germline. The CDR3 here is CATTRDRPYNEQFF. The CDR3 bases are TGTGCCACGACCCGGGACAGGCCTTACAATGAGCAGTTCTTC.

This clone was counted between two and nine times. The rearrangement links TRBV9 to TRBJ1-1; tentative D call: TRBD1 (5 bases). Trimming stripped 0 bases from V and 3 bases from J, with 15 bases between. Germline CDR1 SGDLS, CDR2 YYNGEE. The CDR3 has 16 residues. DNA of the CDR3: TGTGCCAGCAGCGTAGGGGCAGGGCAGGTGGACACTGAAGCTTTCTTT. Translated, it gives CASSVGAGQVDTEAFF. The whole variable domain, remainder taken from reference TRBV9 and TRBJ1-1, is DSGVTQTPKHLITATGQRVTLRCSPRSGDLSVYWYQQSLDQGLQFLIQYYNGEERAKGNILERFSAQQFPDLHSELNLSSLELGDSALYFCASSVGAGQVDTEAFFGQGTRLTVV.

This sequence joins TRBV18 and TRBJ2-7; TRBD1 agrees at 9 bases. Looked up from germline, CDR1 is KGHSH and CDR2 is LQKENI. This CDR3 spans 13 amino acids. J gave up 5 bases and V 2 bases, and 1 base lay outside the gene matches. CDR3 sequence: CASSPGTGNEQYF. CDR3 sequence (DNA): TGTGCCAGCTCACCAGGGACAGGGAACGAGCAGTACTTC.

This clone was detected once. V gene TRBV27 combines with J gene TRBJ2-7; 9 bases agree with TRBD1. The germline CDR1 and CDR2 sequences are MNHEY and SMNVEV (reference sequence). The CDR3 is 13 amino acids. After removal of 1 base from V and 6 bases from J, the junction contained 1 base not matched to a gene. The CDR3 coding sequence is TGTGCCAGCAGTTTATGGACAGGGGTCGAGCAGTACTTC. Translating it yields CASSLWTGVEQYF.

V usage is TRBV7-2 and J usage is TRBJ2-7; 8 nucleotides line up with TRBD2. Germline-derived CDR1 and CDR2 are SGHTA and FQGNSA. CDR3 length equals 16 residues. V was clipped by 2 bases and J by 0 bases; unmatched bases: 6. This CDR3 is CASSLPSGLASYEQYF. CDR3 DNA sequence: TGTGCCAGCAGCTTACCCTCCGGACTAGCCTCCTACGAGCAGTACTTC. Full variable domain (rest looked up from reference TRBV7-2 and TRBJ2-7): GAGVSQSPSNKVTEKGKDVELRCDPISGHTALYWYRQSLGQGLEFLIYFQGNSAPDKSGLPSDRFSAERTGGSVSTLTIQRTQQEDSAVYLCASSLPSGLASYEQYFGPGTRLTVT.

The DNA of the CDR3 is TGTGCCAGCAGCGCGGGTCCGGGCTCCTACGAGCAGTACTTC. Residues: CASSAGPGSYEQYF. The rearrangement uses TRBV6-1 and TRBJ2-7; D might be TRBD2 (5 bases). CDR3 length: 14 residues. CDR1 and CDR2 from the germline V gene are MNHNS and SASEGT. V was clipped by 6 bases and J by 0 bases, with 12 bases between them.

The V call is TRBV28, the J call TRBJ2-1; D gene unclear. The V end was cut by 2 bases, the J end by 8 bases, with 7 bases between. The CDR3 covers 12 residues. The germline V gene encodes CDR1 MDHEN and CDR2 SYDVKM. CDR3 in DNA: TGTGCCAGCAGTTTAAGGTGGCATGAGCAGTTCTTC. Protein: CASSLRWHEQFF.

This chain joins TRBV5-6 and TRBJ2-5, with 14 bases identical to TRBD2. The assigned J gene may be wrong: the sequence end matches TRBJ2-7 better. The CDR3 spans 16 residues. CDR1 is SGHDT, CDR2 YYEEEE, per germline. Written as DNA, the CDR3 is TGTGCCAGCAGCCCCCTCTCGGGACTAGCGGGAGACGAGCAGTACTTC. Amino acid sequence: CASSPLSGLAGDEQYF.

Note on this clone: A much larger clone differs by one base, so this may be a read error. The rearrangement uses TRBV4-3 and TRBJ2-7; D call uncertain. The CDR3 has 13 amino acids. Germline CDR1 and CDR2: LGHNA and YSLEER. CDR3 in DNA: TGCGCCAGCAGCCATCGGCGGTTCTACGGGCAGTACTTC. The encoded protein is CASSHRRFYGQYF.

The chain has TRBV7-2 and TRBJ1-1, with D unresolved. The V end was cut by 5 bases, the J end by 7 bases, with 11 bases between. The CDR3 spans 12 residues. CDR1 is SGHTA, CDR2 FQGNSA, per germline. The CDR3 bases are TGTGCCAGCAGCCGCACAAGGTATGAAGCTTTCTTT. Translating it yields CASSRTRYEAFF.

The chain recombines TRBV18 with TRBJ2-5, with no clear D. CDR3 length: 13 residues. The V end lost 2 bases, the J end lost 5 bases, and 9 bases lay between the germline ends. Germline V gene lookup returns CDR1 KGHSH and CDR2 LQKENI. CDR3 sequence reads: CASSPGQAETQYF. CDR3 DNA sequence: TGTGCCAGCTCACCAGGGCAGGCTGAGACCCAGTACTTC.

This clone came up once. The CDR3 bases are TGTGCCAGCAGCTTCGGTCAACTCTACGAGCAGTACTTC. This encodes CASSFGQLYEQYF. The chain links TRBV7-9 to TRBJ2-5, with D unclear. With the DNA end fitting TRBJ2-7 better, the J assignment may be wrong. The CDR3 loop spans 13 amino acids. CDR1 SEHNR and CDR2 FQNEAQ come from the germline V gene (reference sequence).

V and J are TRBV6-5 and TRBJ1-1; 11 bases are a match to TRBD1. There are 15 residues in the CDR3. With 6 bases clipped from V and 6 bases from J, the junction kept 9 bases outside the gene matches. The germline gives CDR1 MNHEY, CDR2 SVGAGI. The DNA of the CDR3 is TGTGCCAGCAGGGACAGGGGGCGCGGGAGACCTGAAGCTTTCTTT. Encoded protein: CASRDRGRGRPEAFF.

The table lists this clone with a few counts. The chain combines TRBV28 with TRBJ2-4; D is perhaps TRBD2 (6 bases). Deletions cut 5 bases from V and 0 bases from J, with 14 bases between. This CDR3 is 16 amino acids long. CDR1 MDHEN and CDR2 SYDVKM come from the germline V gene. The CDR3 nucleotides are TGTGCCAGCAGTGGGGGGAGCATTCCAGCCAAAAACATTCAGTACTTC. It specifies CASSGGSIPAKNIQYF.

The rearrangement uses TRBV5-8 and TRBJ2-7; perhaps TRBD2 as D (6 bases). Germline V lookup: CDR1 SGHTS, CDR2 YDEGEE. Trimming cost V 1 base and J 6 bases, with 14 bases left between them. The CDR3 length is 14 residues. The CDR3 is CASSLKAGGSEQYF. The CDR3 region has the DNA TGTGCCAGCAGCTTGAAAGCTGGGGGGAGCGAGCAGTACTTC.

The chain has TRBV30 and TRBJ1-1; no definite D call. CDR1 is GTSNPN, CDR2 SVGIG, per germline (reference sequence). Trimming left V 4 bases short and J 1 base short, with 10 bases between. The CDR3 consists of 13 residues. CDR3 bases: TGTGCCTGGACGGCAGAGAGGAACACTGAAGCTTTCTTT. This sequence encodes CAWTAERNTEAFF.

In this sample, this clone turned up once. The gene calls are TRBV7-9 and TRBJ1-1; unclear D gene. CDR1 is SEHNR, CDR2 FQNEAQ, per germline (reference sequence). The CDR3 is 12 residues long. V was pared by 5 bases and J by 2 bases, with 6 bases between. The CDR3: CASSVSNTEAFF. The CDR3 DNA is TGTGCCAGCAGCGTCAGCAACACTGAAGCTTTCTTT.

V usage is TRBV7-9 and J usage is TRBJ1-2; TRBD1 agrees at 7 bases. V lost 5 bases, J lost 0 bases, and 6 bases stayed unmatched. The CDR3 spans 15 residues. From germline, CDR1 is SEHNR and CDR2 FQNEAQ (reference sequence). CDR3 coding DNA: TGTGCCAGCAGCCTACCCGGGACAGCTAACTATGGCTACACCTTC. This gives the protein CASSLPGTANYGYTF.

The chain's CDR3 is CASSPDRGPYEQYF. CDR3 DNA sequence: TGTGCCAGCAGTCCGGACAGGGGTCCCTACGAGCAGTACTTC. This chain joins TRBV27 and TRBJ2-5, with 9 nucleotides matching TRBD1. The J call could be wrong; TRBJ2-7 is a better fit for the DNA end. The CDR3 runs to 14 residues. CDR1 is MNHEY, CDR2 SMNVEV, per germline (reference sequence).

This sequence joins TRBV30 and TRBJ1-1, with 11 bases fitting TRBD1. The V and J ends lost 1 base and 2 bases, in that order; junction bases with no gene match: 3. CDR3 length equals 15 residues. Per the germline V gene, CDR1 is GTSNPN and CDR2 is SVGIG (reference sequence). CDR3 coding DNA: TGTGCCTGGAGTGGCGGGACAGGGGGTAACACTGAAGCTTTCTTT. This codes for CAWSGGTGGNTEAFF. The full variable domain, rest sourced from reference TRBV30 and TRBJ1-1, is SQTIHQWPATLVQPVGSPLSLECTVEGTSNPNLYWYRQAAGRGLQLLFYSVGIGQISSEVPQNLSASRPQDRQFILSSKKLLLSDSGFYLCAWSGGTGGNTEAFFGQGTRLTVV.